The clone carrying this T cell receptor (beta chain) was detected many times. Amplification targeted TCR beta CDR3 regions from RNA transcripts. First-round RT-PCR with HTBI primers amplified the TCR CDR3 region. TCRdb reprocessed the multiplex PCR reads via MiXCR and lists one record per CDR3 protein. The sample contains about 300,000 distinct CDR3 sequences, around 19% of which appear only once. The entry originates in a study of T cells in Graves' hyperthyroidism and ophthalmopathy. Germline CDR1 reads MDHEN; CDR2 reads SYDVKM. V gave up 3 bases and J gave up 7 bases, with 13 bases separating them. The CDR3 runs to 13 residues.

This sequence joins TRBV28 and TRBJ2-7, with a weak D call TRBD1 (5 bases). Sequencing used blood. This TCR came from a man aged 50 to 60 with Graves' ophthalmopathy. Here the CDR3 reads CASSFGLAGEQYF. CDR3 coding DNA: TGTGCCAGCAGTTTCGGTCTGGCAGGGGAGCAGTACTTC.